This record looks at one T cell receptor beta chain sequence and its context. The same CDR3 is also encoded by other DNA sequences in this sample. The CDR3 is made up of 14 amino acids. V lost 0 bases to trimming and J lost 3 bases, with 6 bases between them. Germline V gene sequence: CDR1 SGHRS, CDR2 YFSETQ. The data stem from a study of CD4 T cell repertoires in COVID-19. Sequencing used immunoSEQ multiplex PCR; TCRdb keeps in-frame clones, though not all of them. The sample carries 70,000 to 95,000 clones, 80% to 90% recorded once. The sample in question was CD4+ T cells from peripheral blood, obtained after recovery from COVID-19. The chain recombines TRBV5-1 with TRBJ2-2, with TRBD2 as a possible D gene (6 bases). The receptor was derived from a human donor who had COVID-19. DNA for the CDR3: TGCGCCAGCAGCTTGGGACTAGACACCGGGGAGCTGTTTTTT. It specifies CASSLGLDTGELFF.